Only a few counts were recorded for the clone carrying this T cell receptor (beta chain). Its antigen is as yet unknown. CDR1 is GTSNPN, CDR2 SVGIG, per germline (reference sequence). The CDR3 loop spans 12 amino acids. With 2 bases removed from V and 4 bases from J, the gap between germline ends came to 6 bases. This sample stems from a study of cytomegalovirus exposure and HLA in healthy donors. Study overall: An earlier analysis found under 130 million unique TCR beta sequences from approximately 190 million T cells. Notes on the study in general: Immune exposure information comprised only CMV serostatus. A later analysis found TCR association rates differed by HLA locus, highest for DRB1 and lowest for HLA-C. It was reportedly the case that the classifier diagnosed cytomegalovirus status with high specificity and sensitivity.

60 Vbeta and 13 Jbeta primers were used in PCR. Assay used: immunoSEQ multiplex PCR; TCRdb lists only in-frame clones, some missing. The data show some 170,000 clones, with roughly 8.7% seen just once and less than 1.5% held by the top ten. Sequencing was carried out using PBMCs. The rearrangement links TRBV30 to TRBJ1-3, with no clear D. This receptor was obtained from a woman under 40 in good health and CMV-seropositive. The CDR3 nucleotides read TGTGCCTGGAGTACGGTCGGAAACACCATATATTTT. Translating it yields CAWSTVGNTIYF.